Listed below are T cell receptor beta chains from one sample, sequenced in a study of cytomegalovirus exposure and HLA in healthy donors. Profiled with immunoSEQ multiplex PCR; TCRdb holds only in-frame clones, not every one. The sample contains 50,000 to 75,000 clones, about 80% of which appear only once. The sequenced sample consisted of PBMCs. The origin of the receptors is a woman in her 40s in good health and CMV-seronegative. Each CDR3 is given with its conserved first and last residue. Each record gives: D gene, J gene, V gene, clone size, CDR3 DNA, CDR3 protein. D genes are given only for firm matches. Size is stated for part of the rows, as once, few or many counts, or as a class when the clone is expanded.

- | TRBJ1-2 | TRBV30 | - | TGTGCCTGGAGTGTACTGTATGGCTACACCTTC | CAWSVLYGYTF
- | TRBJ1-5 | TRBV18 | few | TGTGCCAGCTCACCACGTAGGGGTGAGACCCAGCATTTT | CASSPRRGETQHF
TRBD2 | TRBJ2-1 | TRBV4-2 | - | TGTGCCAGCAGCCAATCCGCGACTAGCGGCCCAAAGAATGAGCAGTTCTTC | CASSQSATSGPKNEQFF
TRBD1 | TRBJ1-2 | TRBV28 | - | TGTGCCAGCAGGGGGGGGGACAGGGGGACGTACGGCTACACCTTC | CASRGGDRGTYGYTF
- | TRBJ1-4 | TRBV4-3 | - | TGCGCCAGCAGCCAAGACGTAGGGGCCAATGAAAAACTGTTTTTT | CASSQDVGANEKLFF
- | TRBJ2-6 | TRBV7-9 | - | TGTGCCAGCAGCCTACGTGGGACTTACTCTGGGGCCAACGTCCTGACTTTC | CASSLRGTYSGANVLTF
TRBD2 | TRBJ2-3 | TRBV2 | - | TGTGCCAGCAGTGATGGGGGGGAGGGAACAGATACGCAGTATTTT | CASSDGGEGTDTQYF
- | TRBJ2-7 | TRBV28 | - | TGTGCCAGTACGGGTTACTCCTACGAGCAGTACTTC | CASTGYSYEQYF
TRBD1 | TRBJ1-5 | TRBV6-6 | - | TGTGCCAGCAGATCTACAGGGGGCAATCAGCCCCAGCATTTT | CASRSTGGNQPQHF
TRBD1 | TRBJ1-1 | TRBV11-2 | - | TGTGCCAGCAGCTTAGATGTGGCCCAGGGGGCGCGAGCTTTCTTT | CASSLDVAQGARAFF
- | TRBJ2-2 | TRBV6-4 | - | TGTGCCAGTCAGGGGACCTACACCGGGGAGCTGTTTTTT | CASQGTYTGELFF
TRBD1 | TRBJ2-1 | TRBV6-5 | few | TGTGCCAGCAGTTTCGGACAGGGTGGGGAGTTCTTC | CASSFGQGGEFF
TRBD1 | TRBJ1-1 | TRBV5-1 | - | TGCGCCAGCAGCGTACAGGGGGGGAGCACTGAAGCTTTCTTT | CASSVQGGSTEAFF
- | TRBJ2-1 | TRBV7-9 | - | TGTGCCAGTCGTGGAGGGAGGTACAATGAGCAGTTCTTC | CASRGGRYNEQFF
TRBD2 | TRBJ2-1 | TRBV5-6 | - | TGTGCCAGCAGCGGGGGACTAGCGGGAGGCCATGAGCAGTTCTTC | CASSGGLAGGHEQFF
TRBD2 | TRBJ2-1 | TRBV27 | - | TGTGCCAGCAGCAGACTAGCGGGGAATGAGCAGTTCTTC | CASSRLAGNEQFF